A single sample is the source of the 19 T cell receptor beta chains below, sequenced in a study of blood T cell repertoires in COVID-19. The table came from immunoSEQ multiplex PCR; TCRdb's copy has only in-frame clones and leaves some out. The sample has roughly 140,000 clones, about 79% seen once. The material sequenced was peripheral blood. These receptors came from a woman aged 50 to 60 in a cohort sampled during active or convalescent COVID-19.

V gene TRBV11-2 combines with J gene TRBJ1-6; no firm D call. V was cut by 1 base and J by 7 bases, with 23 bases left in between. CDR3 length: 19 residues. From germline, CDR1 is SGHAT and CDR2 FQNNGV. The CDR3 sequence is CASSLGVWAGGDLNSPLHF. In DNA, the CDR3 is TGTGCCAGCAGCTTAGGAGTTTGGGCCGGAGGAGATCTCAATTCACCCCTCCACTTT.

The genes are TRBV9 and TRBJ2-2; 8 nucleotides agree with TRBD1. The CDR3 totals 15 residues. Losses at the gene ends were 4 bases for V and 4 bases for J; bases not matched to a gene: 6. Germline CDR1 reads SGDLS; CDR2 reads YYNGEE. CDR3 region: CASSLGQGFTGELFF. CDR3 nucleotide sequence: TGTGCCAGCAGCCTTGGACAGGGTTTCACCGGGGAGCTGTTTTTT.

This clone appeared a few times. The rearrangement links TRBV18 to TRBJ1-2; 7 bases are shared with TRBD1. The germline V gene has CDR1 KGHSH and CDR2 LQKENI. The trim removed 4 bases at V and 3 bases at J, leaving 2 bases unmatched. The CDR3 is 13 residues long. CDR3 in amino acids: CASSQGTDYGYTF. The DNA for the CDR3 is TGTGCCAGCTCACAGGGGACAGACTATGGCTACACCTTC.

This clone appeared a single time. CDR3 DNA sequence: TGTGCCAGCAGCCACGGGGGGCTCACCGGGGAGCTGTTTTTT. This gives the protein CASSHGGLTGELFF. The chain has TRBV3-1 (or the pseudogene TRBV3-2) and TRBJ2-2, with TRBD2 as a possible D gene (7 bases). The CDR3 spans 14 residues. Germline loops: CDR1 LGHDT, CDR2 YNNKEL (reference sequence). The V end was cut by 3 bases, the J end by 4 bases, with 9 bases between.

V and J are TRBV3-1 (or the pseudogene TRBV3-2) and TRBJ2-7, with 10 nucleotides matching TRBD2. From germline, CDR1 is LGHDT and CDR2 YNNKEL (reference sequence). The CDR3 extends over 16 amino acids. V gave up 0 bases and J gave up 3 bases; unmatched junction bases: 5. The CDR3 DNA reads TGTGCCAGCAGCCAAGATGGAGCGGGGGGGGACTACGAGCAGTACTTC. The encoded protein is CASSQDGAGGDYEQYF.

The chain is built from TRBV3-1 (or the pseudogene TRBV3-2) and TRBJ1-3; 12 nucleotides match TRBD1. The CDR3 runs to 16 residues. The trim removed 5 bases at V and 2 bases at J, leaving 4 bases unmatched. Germline CDR1 LGHDT, CDR2 YNNKEL (reference sequence). The CDR3 is CASSYRDRGPGNTIYF. In nucleotides, the CDR3 is TGTGCCAGCAGCTACCGGGACAGGGGGCCTGGAAACACCATATATTTT.

A single count supports this clone. V gene TRBV19 combines with J gene TRBJ1-2; the D gene is possibly TRBD1 (6 bases). Germline lookup yields CDR1 LNHDA and CDR2 SQIVND (reference sequence). This CDR3 is built from 15 residues. Deletions cut 10 bases from V and 4 bases from J, with 22 bases between. CDR3 nucleotide sequence: TGTGCCACCAGGGCCGGGACATTTCCCCGCTATGGCTACACCTTC. Its protein product is CATRAGTFPRYGYTF.

CDR3 sequence reads: CSASRPSGGRDTQYF. CDR3 nucleotide sequence: TGCAGTGCTAGTAGACCTAGCGGGGGGCGGGATACGCAGTATTTT. The chain is built from TRBV20-1 and TRBJ2-3; 11 nucleotides align to TRBD2. Trimming at V came to 3 bases and at J to 6 bases, leaving 8 bases not matched to a gene. Germline loops: CDR1 DFQATT, CDR2 SNEGSKA (reference sequence). This CDR3 comprises 15 residues.

The chain combines TRBV2 with TRBJ1-4, with D possibly TRBD1 on 6 matching bases. The CDR3 length is 14 residues. Per the germline V gene, CDR1 is SNHLY and CDR2 is FYNNEI. V was pared by 6 bases and J by 0 bases, with 8 bases between. This CDR3 is CASRGTPTNEKLFF. CDR3 bases: TGTGCCAGCAGGGGGACACCAACTAATGAAAAACTGTTTTTT.

The J gene is TRBJ2-1, the V gene TRBV6-2 or TRBV6-3; 7 bases line up with TRBD1. V dropped 6 bases and J dropped 8; count of bases not matched to a gene: 13. Germline loops: CDR1 MNHEY, CDR2 SVGEGT. CDR3 length equals 15 residues. The CDR3 region is CASSENRGIAHEQFF. The CDR3 DNA reads TGTGCCAGCAGCGAAAACAGGGGTATTGCGCATGAGCAGTTCTTC.

The chain combines TRBV5-6 with TRBJ1-5; the D is unclear. This CDR3 spans 14 amino acids. V lost 1 base, J lost 2 bases, and 7 bases lay in between. The germline gives CDR1 SGHDT, CDR2 YYEEEE. The CDR3 nucleotides are TGTGCCAGCAGCTTGAGAGGGCGCAATCAGCCCCAGCATTTT. Amino acid sequence: CASSLRGRNQPQHF.

The chain uses TRBV30 and TRBJ1-5; 9 bases are shared with TRBD1. The CDR3 loop spans 17 amino acids. V shed 2 bases and J 0 bases; nucleotides not matched to a gene: 8. The germline V gene has CDR1 GTSNPN and CDR2 SVGIG (reference sequence). This chain's CDR3 is CAWSRGQGQYSNQPQHF. The CDR3 DNA sequence: TGTGCCTGGAGTCGTGGACAGGGGCAATATAGCAATCAGCCCCAGCATTTT.

The chain uses TRBV24-1 and TRBJ2-1, with TRBD1 identical over 7 bases. CDR1 is KGHDR and CDR2 is SFDVKD in the germline V gene. V lost 4 bases, J lost 6 bases, and 5 bases stayed unmatched. This CDR3 spans 14 amino acids. CDR3 in amino acids: CATSDSTGANEQFF. CDR3 DNA: TGTGCCACCAGTGACTCCACAGGGGCCAATGAGCAGTTCTTC.

This chain connects TRBV7-2 to TRBJ2-3; 10 nucleotides agree with TRBD2. CDR3 size: 16 residues. The V gene's germline CDR1 is SGHTA and CDR2 FQGNSA. The trim removed 3 bases at V and 6 bases at J, leaving 9 bases unmatched. The CDR3 DNA is TGTGCCAGCAGCTTTACAGCTAGCGGGGGAGGGGATACGCAGTATTTT. It translates to CASSFTASGGGDTQYF.

Turning to this clone: The junction differs from germline at one of its ends, possibly a read error. The chain employs TRBV7-7 and TRBJ2-7; the D gene is possibly TRBD1 (6 bases). The V gene's germline CDR1 is SSHAT and CDR2 FNYEAQ (reference sequence). The CDR3 is 13 amino acids. CDR3 residues: CASSLRQGNEQYF. The CDR3 region has the DNA TGTGCTAGCAGCTTACGTCAGGGGAACGAGCAGTACTTC.

This rearrangement joins TRBV4-1 to TRBJ2-1; 9 positions match TRBD1. Per the germline V gene, CDR1 is MGHRA and CDR2 is YSYEKL. V was pared by 0 bases and J by 12 bases, with 6 bases of the junction left unmatched. CDR3 length equals 14 residues. The CDR3 sequence: CASSQELWGQGQFF. CDR3 in DNA: TGCGCCAGCAGCCAAGAATTGTGGGGACAGGGGCAGTTCTTC.

The chain's CDR3 is CASSLARGHEQFF. In DNA form, the CDR3 reads TGTGCCAGCAGCTTGGCCCGAGGCCATGAGCAGTTCTTC. The chain is built from TRBV5-6 and TRBJ2-1, with D unclear. V lost 0 bases, J lost 8 bases, and 9 bases lay in between. The germline CDR1 and CDR2 sequences are SGHDT and YYEEEE. The CDR3 length is 13 residues. The entire variable domain, with the rest obtained from reference TRBV5-6 and TRBJ2-1, is as follows: DAGVTQSPTHLIKTRGQQVTLRCSPKSGHDTVSWYQQALGQGPQFIFQYYEEEERQRGNFPDRFSGHQFPNYSSELNVNALLLGDSALYLCASSLARGHEQFFGPGTRLTVL.

This clone has just one count. This sequence joins TRBV29-1 and TRBJ2-3; D perhaps matches TRBD2 (7 bases). The V end was cut by 7 bases, the J end by 1 base, with 15 bases between. The CDR3 loop spans 14 amino acids. In germline, CDR1 is SQVTM, CDR2 ANQGSEA. CDR3 nucleotide sequence: TGCAGCGGATCCGCGGGGGCACGCACAGATACGCAGTATTTT. It is translated as CSGSAGARTDTQYF.

In this sample, this clone turned up once. The chain uses TRBV6-6 and TRBJ1-5; D unresolved. CDR1 MNHNY and CDR2 SVGAGI come from the germline V gene (reference sequence). The germline V and J ends were trimmed by 10 bases and 4 bases, with 20 bases remaining between them. The CDR3 loop spans 15 amino acids. Written as DNA, the CDR3 is TGTGCCACCCACCGCCCGGGGAGACTAAATCAGCCCCAGCATTTT. It specifies CATHRPGRLNQPQHF.